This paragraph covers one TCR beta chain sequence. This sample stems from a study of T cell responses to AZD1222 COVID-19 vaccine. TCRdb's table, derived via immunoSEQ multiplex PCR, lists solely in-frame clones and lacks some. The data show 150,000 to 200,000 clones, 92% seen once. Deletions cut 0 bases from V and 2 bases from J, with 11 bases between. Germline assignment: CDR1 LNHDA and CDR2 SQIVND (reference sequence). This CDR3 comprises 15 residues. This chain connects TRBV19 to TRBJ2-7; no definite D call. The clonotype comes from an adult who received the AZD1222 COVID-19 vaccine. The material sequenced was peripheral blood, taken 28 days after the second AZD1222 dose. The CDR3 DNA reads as TGTGCCAGTAGTATAGACCACAATGGGGCCTACGAGCAGTACTTC. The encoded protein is CASSIDHNGAYEQYF.